This paragraph reports one T cell receptor (beta chain). The sample originates from a study of blood T cell repertoires in COVID-19. The trim removed 0 bases at V and 3 bases at J, leaving 14 bases unmatched. The CDR3 consists of 18 residues. Clones were sequenced by immunoSEQ multiplex PCR, and TCRdb holds only the in-frame ones, with some missing. This table holds tens of thousands of clones, less than 90% found once. This receptor was identified in a human donor in a cohort sampled during active COVID-19. The sample taken for sequencing was peripheral blood. The chain uses TRBV23-1 and TRBJ2-7; 7 bases match TRBD2. TRBV23-1 is known as an ORF, though its function is uncertain. CDR3 region: CASSQSRRMSSGSYEQYF. The DNA for the CDR3 is TGCGCCAGCAGTCAATCGCGACGAATGTCTAGCGGTAGCTACGAGCAGTACTTC.